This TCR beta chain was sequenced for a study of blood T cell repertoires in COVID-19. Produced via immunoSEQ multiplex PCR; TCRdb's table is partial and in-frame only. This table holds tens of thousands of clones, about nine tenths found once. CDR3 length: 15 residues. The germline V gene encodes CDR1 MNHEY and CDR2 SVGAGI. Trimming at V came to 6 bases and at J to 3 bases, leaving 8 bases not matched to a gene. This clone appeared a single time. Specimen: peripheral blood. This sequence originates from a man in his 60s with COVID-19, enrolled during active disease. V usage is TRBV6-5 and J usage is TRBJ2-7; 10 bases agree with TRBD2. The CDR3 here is CASRRLAGESYEQYF. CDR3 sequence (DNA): TGTGCCAGCAGGCGTCTAGCGGGAGAAAGCTACGAGCAGTACTTC.